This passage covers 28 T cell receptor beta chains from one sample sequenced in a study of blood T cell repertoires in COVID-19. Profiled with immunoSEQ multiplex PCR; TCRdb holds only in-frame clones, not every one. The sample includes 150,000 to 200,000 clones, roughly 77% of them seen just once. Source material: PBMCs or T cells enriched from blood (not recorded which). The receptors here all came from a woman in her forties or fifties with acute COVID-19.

The CDR3 spells CASRGKGDEQFF. CDR3 nucleotides: TGTGCCAGCAGGGGGAAGGGGGATGAGCAGTTCTTC. The V gene is TRBV5-8, the J gene TRBJ2-1, with a tentative D call TRBD1 (6 bases). Trimming took off 5 bases at V and 8 bases at J, with 11 bases between the two ends. The CDR3 runs to 12 residues. CDR1 is SGHTS and CDR2 is YDEGEE in the germline V gene. The full variable domain, with the rest looked up from reference TRBV5-8 and TRBJ2-1, is EAGVTQSPTHLIKTRGQQATLRCSPISGHTSVYWYQQALGLGLQFLLWYDEGEERNRGNFPPRFSGRQFPNYSSELNVNALELEDSALYLCASRGKGDEQFFGPGTRLTVL.

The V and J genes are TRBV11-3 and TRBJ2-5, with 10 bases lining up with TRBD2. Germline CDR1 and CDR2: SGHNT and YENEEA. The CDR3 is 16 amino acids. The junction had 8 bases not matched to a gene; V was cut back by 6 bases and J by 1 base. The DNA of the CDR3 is TGTGCCAGCAGTCTGAGCGGGGGGGCCTCCCAAGAGACCCAGTACTTC. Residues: CASSLSGGASQETQYF.

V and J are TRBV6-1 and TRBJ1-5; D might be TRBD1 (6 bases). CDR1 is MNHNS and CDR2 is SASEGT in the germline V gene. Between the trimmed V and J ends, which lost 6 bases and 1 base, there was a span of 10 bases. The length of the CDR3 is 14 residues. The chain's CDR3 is CASSQGQSNQPQHF. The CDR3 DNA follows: TGTGCCAGCAGCCAAGGACAGAGCAATCAGCCCCAGCATTTT.

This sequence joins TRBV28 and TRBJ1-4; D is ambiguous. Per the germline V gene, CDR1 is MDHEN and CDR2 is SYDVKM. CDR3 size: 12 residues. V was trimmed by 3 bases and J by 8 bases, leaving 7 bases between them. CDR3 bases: TGTGCCAGCAGTTTCTCAGCGGAAAAACTGTTTTTT. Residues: CASSFSAEKLFF.

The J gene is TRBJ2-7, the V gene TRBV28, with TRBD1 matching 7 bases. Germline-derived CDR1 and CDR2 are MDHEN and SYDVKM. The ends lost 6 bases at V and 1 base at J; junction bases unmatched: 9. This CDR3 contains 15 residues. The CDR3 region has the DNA TGTGCCAGCAGCCCGACAGGGAGATGGTCCTACGAGCAGTACGTC. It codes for CASSPTGRWSYEQYV.

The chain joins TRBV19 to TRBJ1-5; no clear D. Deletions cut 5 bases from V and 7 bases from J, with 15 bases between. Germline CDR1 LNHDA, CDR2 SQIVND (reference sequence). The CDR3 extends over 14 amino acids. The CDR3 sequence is CASSDPGGRQPQHF. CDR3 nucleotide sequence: TGTGCCAGTAGTGATCCTGGAGGGCGACAGCCCCAGCATTTT. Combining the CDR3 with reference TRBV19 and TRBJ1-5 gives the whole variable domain DGGITQSPKYLFRKEGQNVTLSCEQNLNHDAMYWYRQDPGQGLRLIYYSQIVNDFQKGDIAEGYSVSREKKESFPLTVTSAQKNPTAFYLCASSDPGGRQPQHFGDGTRLSIL.

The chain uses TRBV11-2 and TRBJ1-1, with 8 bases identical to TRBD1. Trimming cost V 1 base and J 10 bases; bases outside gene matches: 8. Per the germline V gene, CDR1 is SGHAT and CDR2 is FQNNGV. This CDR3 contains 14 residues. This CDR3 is CASSLGRGLPGAFF. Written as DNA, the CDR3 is TGTGCCAGCAGCTTAGGCAGGGGGCTACCTGGAGCTTTCTTT.

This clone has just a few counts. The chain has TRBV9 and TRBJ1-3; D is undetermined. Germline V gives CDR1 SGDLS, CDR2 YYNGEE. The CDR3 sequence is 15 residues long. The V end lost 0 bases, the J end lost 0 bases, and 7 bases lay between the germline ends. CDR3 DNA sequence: TGTGCCAGCAGCGTAGATCGACTCTCTGGAAACACCATATATTTT. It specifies CASSVDRLSGNTIYF.

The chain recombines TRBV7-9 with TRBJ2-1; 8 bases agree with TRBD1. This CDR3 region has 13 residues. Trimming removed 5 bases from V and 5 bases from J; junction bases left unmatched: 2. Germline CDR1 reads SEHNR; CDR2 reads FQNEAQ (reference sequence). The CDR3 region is CASSKDRDNEQFF. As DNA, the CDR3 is TGTGCCAGCAGCAAGGACAGGGACAATGAGCAGTTCTTC. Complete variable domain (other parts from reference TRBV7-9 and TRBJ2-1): DTGVSQNPRHKITKRGQNVTFRCDPISEHNRLYWYRQTLGQGPEFLTYFQNEAQLEKSRLLSDRFSAERPKGSFSTLEIQRTEQGDSAMYLCASSKDRDNEQFFGPGTRLTVL.

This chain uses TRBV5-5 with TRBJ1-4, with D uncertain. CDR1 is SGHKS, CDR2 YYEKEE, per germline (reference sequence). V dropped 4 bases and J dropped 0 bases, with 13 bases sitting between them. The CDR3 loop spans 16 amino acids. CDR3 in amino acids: CASSLIRGATNEKLFF. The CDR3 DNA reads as TGTGCCAGCAGCCTAATCCGGGGTGCAACTAATGAAAAACTGTTTTTT.

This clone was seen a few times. CDR3 loop: CASSAGQGNTGELFF. The CDR3 coding sequence is TGTGCCAGCAGTGCGGGACAGGGGAACACCGGGGAGCTGTTTTTT. J is TRBJ2-2 and V is TRBV2; 9 bases align to TRBD1. The J segment lost 1 base and the V segment lost 4 bases, leaving 1 base of the junction unmatched. Germline V lookup: CDR1 SNHLY, CDR2 FYNNEI. The CDR3 is made up of 15 amino acids.

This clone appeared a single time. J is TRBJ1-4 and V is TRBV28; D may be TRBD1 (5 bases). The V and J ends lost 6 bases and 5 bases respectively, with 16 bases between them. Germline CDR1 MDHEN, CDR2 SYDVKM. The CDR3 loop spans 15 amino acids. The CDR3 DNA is TGTGCCAGCAGCGCCCCCGGGGGTAAAAATGAAAAACTGTTTTTT. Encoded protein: CASSAPGGKNEKLFF. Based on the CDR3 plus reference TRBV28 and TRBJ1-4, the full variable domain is DVKVTQSSRYLVKRTGEKVFLECVQDMDHENMFWYRQDPGLGLRLIYFSYDVKMKEKGDIPEGYSVSREKKERFSLILESASTNQTSMYLCASSAPGGKNEKLFFGSGTQLSVL.

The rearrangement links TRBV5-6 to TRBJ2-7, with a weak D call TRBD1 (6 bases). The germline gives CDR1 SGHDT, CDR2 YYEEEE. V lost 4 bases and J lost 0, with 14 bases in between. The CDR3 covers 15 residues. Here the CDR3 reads CASSLAGTLSYEQYV. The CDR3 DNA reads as TGTGCCAGCAGCCTAGCCGGGACACTCTCCTACGAGCAGTACGTC.

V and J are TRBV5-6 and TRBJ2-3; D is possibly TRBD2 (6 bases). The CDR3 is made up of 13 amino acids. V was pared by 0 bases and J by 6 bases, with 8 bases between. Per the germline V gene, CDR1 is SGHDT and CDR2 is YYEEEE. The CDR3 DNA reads TGTGCCAGCAGCTTGGCCGCGGGGGATACGCAGTATTTT. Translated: CASSLAAGDTQYF.

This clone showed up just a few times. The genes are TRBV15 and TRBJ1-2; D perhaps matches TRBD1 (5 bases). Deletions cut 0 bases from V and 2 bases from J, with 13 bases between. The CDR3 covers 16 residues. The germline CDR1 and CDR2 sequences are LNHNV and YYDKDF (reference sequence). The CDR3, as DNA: TGTGCCACCAGCAGAGATAGGGGTATCCTCAACTATGGCTACACCTTC. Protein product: CATSRDRGILNYGYTF.

In DNA form, the CDR3 reads TGTGCCTGGAGTGCCGCGGGCTATGGCTACACCTTC. Translating it yields CAWSAAGYGYTF. The chain joins TRBV30 to TRBJ1-2; no clear D. The CDR3 spans 12 residues. Trimming stripped 1 base from V and 4 bases from J, with 7 bases between. CDR1 is GTSNPN and CDR2 is SVGIG in the germline V gene (reference sequence).

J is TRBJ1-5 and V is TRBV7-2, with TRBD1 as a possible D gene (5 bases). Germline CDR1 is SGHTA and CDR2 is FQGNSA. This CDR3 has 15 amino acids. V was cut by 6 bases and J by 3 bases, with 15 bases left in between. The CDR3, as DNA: TGTGCCAGCAGTACACGACCAGGGAACAATCAGCCCCAGCATTTT. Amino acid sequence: CASSTRPGNNQPQHF.

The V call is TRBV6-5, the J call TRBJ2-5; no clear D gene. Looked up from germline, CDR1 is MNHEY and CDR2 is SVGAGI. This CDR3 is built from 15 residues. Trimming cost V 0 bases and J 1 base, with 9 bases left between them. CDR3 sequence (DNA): TGTGCCAGCAGTTACTCGAGACAAGCCCAAGAGACCCAGTACTTC. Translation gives CASSYSRQAQETQYF.

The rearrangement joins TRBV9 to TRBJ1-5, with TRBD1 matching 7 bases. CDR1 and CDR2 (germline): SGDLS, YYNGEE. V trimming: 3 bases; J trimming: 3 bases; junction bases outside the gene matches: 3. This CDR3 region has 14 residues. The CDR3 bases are TGTGCCAGCAGCGCCCAGGGGGTCAATCAGCCCCAGCATTTT. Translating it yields CASSAQGVNQPQHF.

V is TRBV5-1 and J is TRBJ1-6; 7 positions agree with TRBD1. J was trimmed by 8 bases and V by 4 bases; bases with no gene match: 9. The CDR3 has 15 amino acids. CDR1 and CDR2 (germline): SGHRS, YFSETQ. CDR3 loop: CASSVRQGLYSPLHF. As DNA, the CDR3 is TGCGCCAGCAGCGTCAGACAGGGATTATATTCACCCCTCCACTTT.

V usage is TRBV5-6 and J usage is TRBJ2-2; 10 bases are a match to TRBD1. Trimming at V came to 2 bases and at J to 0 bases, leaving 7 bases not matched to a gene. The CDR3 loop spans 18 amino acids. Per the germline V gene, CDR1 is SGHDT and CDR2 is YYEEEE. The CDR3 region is CASSLTGTGASNTGELFF. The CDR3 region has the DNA TGTGCCAGCAGCTTAACCGGGACAGGGGCTTCGAACACCGGGGAGCTGTTTTTT.

Here the CDR3 reads CASSLVGGSNDGYTF. DNA of the CDR3: TGTGCCAGCAGCTTGGTGGGGGGGTCGAACGATGGCTACACCTTC. The chain couples TRBV5-4 to TRBJ1-2, with a tentative D call TRBD1 (5 bases). Germline loops: CDR1 SGHNT, CDR2 YYREEE (reference sequence). V was cut by 0 bases and J by 6 bases, with 15 bases left in between. CDR3 length: 15 amino acids.

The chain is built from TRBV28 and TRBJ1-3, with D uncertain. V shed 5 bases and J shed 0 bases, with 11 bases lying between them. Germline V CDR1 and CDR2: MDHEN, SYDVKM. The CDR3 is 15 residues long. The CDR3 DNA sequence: TGTGCCAGCAGTCCACCAGGCCGCTCTGGAAACACCATATATTTT. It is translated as CASSPPGRSGNTIYF.

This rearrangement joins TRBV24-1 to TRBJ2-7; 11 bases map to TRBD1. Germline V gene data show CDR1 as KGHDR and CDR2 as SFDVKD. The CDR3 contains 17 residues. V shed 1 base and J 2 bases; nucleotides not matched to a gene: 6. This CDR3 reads CATSDFSGQGAPYEQYV. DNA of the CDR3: TGTGCCACCAGTGATTTCAGTGGACAGGGGGCACCCTACGAGCAGTACGTC.

The CDR3 sequence: CASSFGGVAFF. The DNA for the CDR3 is TGCGCCAGCAGCTTTGGGGGGGTAGCTTTCTTT. The J gene is TRBJ1-1, the V gene TRBV5-1; TRBD1 is a possible D gene (5 bases). The CDR3 is 11 amino acids. V was cut by 2 bases and J by 10 bases, with 9 bases left in between. The V gene's germline CDR1 is SGHRS and CDR2 YFSETQ.

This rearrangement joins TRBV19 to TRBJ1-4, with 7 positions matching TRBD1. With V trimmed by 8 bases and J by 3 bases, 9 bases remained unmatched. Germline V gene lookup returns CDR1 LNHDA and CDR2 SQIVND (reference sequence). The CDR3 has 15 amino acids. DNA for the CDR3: TGTGCCAGTCGTGACAGGGCTAGGTCTAATGAAAAACTGTTTTTT. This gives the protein CASRDRARSNEKLFF.

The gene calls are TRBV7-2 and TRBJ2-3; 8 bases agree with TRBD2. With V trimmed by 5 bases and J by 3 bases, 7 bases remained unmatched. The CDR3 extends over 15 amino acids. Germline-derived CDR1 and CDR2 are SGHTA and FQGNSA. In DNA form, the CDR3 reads TGTGCCAGCAGCGGAGTAGTAGCGGGAACAGATACGCAGTATTTT. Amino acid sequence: CASSGVVAGTDTQYF.

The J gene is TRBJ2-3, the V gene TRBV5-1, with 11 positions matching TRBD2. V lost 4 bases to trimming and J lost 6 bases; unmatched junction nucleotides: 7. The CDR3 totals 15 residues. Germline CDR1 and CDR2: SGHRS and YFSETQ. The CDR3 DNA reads TGCGCCAGCAGCCAGCTAGCGGGGGGTTCGGATACGCAGTATTTT. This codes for CASSQLAGGSDTQYF. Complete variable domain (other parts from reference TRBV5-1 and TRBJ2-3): KAGVTQTPRYLIKTRGQQVTLSCSPISGHRSVSWYQQTPGQGLQFLFEYFSETQRNKGNFPGRFSGRQFSNSRSEMNVSTLELGDSALYLCASSQLAGGSDTQYFGPGTRLTVL.